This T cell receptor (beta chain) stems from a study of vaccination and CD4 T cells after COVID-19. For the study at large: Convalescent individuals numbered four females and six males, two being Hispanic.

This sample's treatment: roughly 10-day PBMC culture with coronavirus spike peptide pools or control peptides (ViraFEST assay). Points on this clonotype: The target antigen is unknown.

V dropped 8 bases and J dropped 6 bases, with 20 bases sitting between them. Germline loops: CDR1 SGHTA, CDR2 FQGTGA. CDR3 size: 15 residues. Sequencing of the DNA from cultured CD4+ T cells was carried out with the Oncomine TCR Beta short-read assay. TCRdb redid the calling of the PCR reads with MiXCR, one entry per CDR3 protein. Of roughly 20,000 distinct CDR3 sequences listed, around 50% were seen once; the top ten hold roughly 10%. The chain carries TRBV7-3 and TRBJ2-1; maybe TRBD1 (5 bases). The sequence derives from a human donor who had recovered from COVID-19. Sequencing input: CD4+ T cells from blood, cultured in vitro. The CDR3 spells CASGLQGSGFNEQFF. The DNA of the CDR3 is TGTGCCAGCGGGCTTCAGGGTAGTGGGTTCAATGAGCAGTTCTTC.